The clone carrying this TCR delta chain was counted a single time. Other DNA variants within this sample encode the same CDR3. This sample is part of a study of gamma-delta T cells after stem cell transplantation. TCRdb redid the clone calls on the RT-PCR reads with CATT. The table lists roughly 2,600 delta-chain clones, about 30% of them singletons. The sequenced material came from gamma-delta T cells. The sequence came from a human donor. It is not recorded whose cells these are; they may come from a transplant donor.

The CDR3 DNA reads as TGTGCCTGTGACAGAGGCTGGGGGATACGCGATAAACTCATCTTT. Translation gives CACDRGWGIRDKLIF. The chain uses TRDV2 and TRDJ1; 12 bases are a match to TRDD3. Trimming removed 2 bases from V and 4 bases from J; junction bases left unmatched: 4. Germline CDR1 and CDR2: GEAIGNYY and EKD. The CDR3 has 15 residues.